This entry concerns a single T cell receptor (beta chain). The target antigen is unknown. This sample is part of a study of OX40 agonist ivuxolimab in advanced cancers. Study at large: Participants averaged approximately 60 years of age (range roughly 23 to 79) and were approximately 81% male.

TCRdb's copy holds only in-frame clones and misses some; the assay was immunoSEQ multiplex PCR. The sample lists about 62,000 clones, roughly 80% seen once, with 5.5% in the top ten. The CDR3 runs to 15 residues. J gave up 5 bases and V 5 bases, and 6 bases lay outside the gene matches. Germline-derived CDR1 and CDR2 are MRHNA and SNTAGT. Samples were taken at baseline and on day 1 of cycles 4 and 7. Whole-study results and caveats: CD4+ and CD8+ blood T cells expanded clonally by week 6 at 0.1 to 3.0 mg/kg.

This sequence was found in an adult with an advanced solid tumor such as melanoma, head and neck, liver or kidney cancer. The sequenced sample was CD4+ or CD8+ T cells sorted from blood, obtained in a trial of the OX40 agonist ivuxolimab. V and J are TRBV6-4 and TRBJ2-1; 10 bases line up with TRBD2. CDR3 nucleotides: TGTGCCAGCAGTCCAGGACTAGCGGACCACAATGAGCAGTTCTTC. As protein: CASSPGLADHNEQFF.